These 2 T cell receptor beta chains were all obtained from the same sample, sequenced in a study of shared clonotypes between healthy human individuals. Clones were sequenced by immunoSEQ multiplex PCR, and TCRdb holds only the in-frame ones, with some missing. The profile shows about 990,000 clones, roughly 74% of them singletons. The specimen sequenced was memory CD4+ T cells from PBMCs. Subset meaning: CD45RA-negative fraction. These receptors all come from a young man in good health. Some clones in this sample may be carry-over from other donors' samples.

The chain couples TRBV28 to TRBJ2-1; unclear D gene. CDR1 and CDR2 from the germline V gene are MDHEN and SYDVKM. CDR3 length: 14 amino acids. V dropped 7 bases and J dropped 4 bases, with 14 bases sitting between them. The CDR3 bases are TGTGCCAGCACCCCCACGGATGGGTACAATGAGCAGTTCTTC. Translating gives CASTPTDGYNEQFF.

A remark on this clone: The same CDR3 also results from other DNA sequences found in this sample. This chain uses TRBV5-1 with TRBJ2-7, with D uncertain. The CDR3 loop spans 12 amino acids. Germline V gene lookup returns CDR1 SGHRS and CDR2 YFSETQ. V dropped 0 bases and J dropped 4 bases, with 5 bases sitting between them. The CDR3 protein is CASSLDLYEQYF. In DNA form, the CDR3 reads TGCGCCAGCAGCTTGGACTTGTACGAGCAGTACTTC.